Each of the 31 T cell receptor beta chains below was sequenced from the same sample in a study of human T cells and chemical hapten exposure. TCRdb re-derived calls from the RACE reads in MiXCR, one entry per CDR3 protein. The table records some 170,000 distinct CDR3 sequences, approximately 20% of them present only once. Documented time point: patch test 1, 2 weeks after DPC sensitization. Sample treatment: therapeutic diphenylcyclopropenone sensitization with weekly scalp DPC. This specimen consisted of whole blood, obtained in connection with sensitization to the hapten diphenylcyclopropenone (DPC). The receptors were sampled from a woman aged 50 to 60 with alopecia areata. Some clones in this sample may be carry-over from other donors' samples.

Concerning this clonotype itself: At one end the junction does not follow the germline gene, possibly because of a read error. The chain joins TRBV29-1 to TRBJ1-1, with D uncertain. The CDR3 length is 13 residues. Germline lookup yields CDR1 SQVTM and CDR2 ANQGSEA. CDR3 loop: CSVQDRWGTEAFF. CDR3 nucleotide sequence: TGCAGCGTTCAAGATCGGTGGGGCACTGAAGCTTTCTTT.

The sample holds a few counts of this clonotype. The rearrangement joins TRBV7-2 to TRBJ2-1; D call uncertain. There are 14 residues in the CDR3. Per germline, CDR1 SGHTA and CDR2 FQGNSA. V was pared by 1 base and J by 3 bases, with 7 bases between. The chain's CDR3 is CASSLESGYNEQFF. The CDR3 DNA follows: TGTGCCAGCAGCTTAGAATCTGGCTACAATGAGCAGTTCTTC.

In its sample, this clonotype was seen a few times. The chain couples TRBV18 to TRBJ2-1, with 7 positions matching TRBD1. J lost 9 bases, V lost 4 bases, and 9 bases had no gene match. Germline assignment: CDR1 KGHSH and CDR2 LQKENI. There are 14 residues in the CDR3. The CDR3 here is CASSRPTGEPEQFF. CDR3 DNA sequence: TGTGCCAGCTCACGCCCCACAGGGGAACCTGAGCAGTTCTTC.

The sample holds many counts of this clonotype. V is TRBV15 and J is TRBJ2-1, with a weak D call TRBD2 (6 bases). Germline values: CDR1 LNHNV, CDR2 YYDKDF (reference sequence). This CDR3 is built from 13 residues. V lost 1 base to trimming and J lost 8 bases, with 9 bases between them. The CDR3 reads CATSRAGVHEQFF. CDR3 sequence (DNA): TGTGCCACCAGCAGAGCGGGAGTACATGAGCAGTTCTTC.

This clonotype appeared a few times. The chain carries TRBV10-3 and TRBJ2-7; D unclear. V lost 3 bases, J lost 1 base, and 10 bases lay in between. This CDR3 is 14 amino acids long. Germline assignment: CDR1 ENHRY and CDR2 SYGVKD. CDR3 DNA: TGTGCCATCAGTGACCCCGCAGAGTCCTACGAGCAGTACTTC. Translating gives CAISDPAESYEQYF.

The chain recombines TRBV20-1 with TRBJ2-3; D is possibly TRBD1 (6 bases). V lost 6 bases to trimming and J lost 0 bases, with 13 bases between them. Germline V lookup: CDR1 DFQATT, CDR2 SNEGSKA (reference sequence). The CDR3 is 14 residues long. The CDR3 loop is CSAHYRASTDTQYF. Here the CDR3 DNA reads TGCAGTGCCCACTACAGGGCAAGCACAGATACGCAGTATTTT.

The chain employs TRBV20-1 and TRBJ1-6, with 9 bases lining up with TRBD1. Germline V CDR1 and CDR2: DFQATT, SNEGSKA (reference sequence). The CDR3 consists of 15 residues. V lost 6 bases and J lost 9; bases outside the gene matches: 12. CDR3 in DNA: TGCAGTGCCCCACACAGGGGGCTCGAGGCTTCACCCCTCCACTTT. Translating it yields CSAPHRGLEASPLHF.

The chain has TRBV2 and TRBJ2-5; D may be TRBD1 (6 bases). The CDR3 sequence is 14 residues long. Trimming removed 6 bases at V and 1 base at J, with 12 bases between. From germline, CDR1 is SNHLY and CDR2 FYNNEI. The CDR3 loop reads CASSRDMAQETQYF. DNA of the CDR3: TGTGCCAGCAGCCGGGACATGGCCCAAGAGACCCAGTACTTC.

This clonotype was counted a few times. The V and J genes are TRBV6-6 and TRBJ2-1; the match to TRBD1 covers 10 bases. The CDR3 contains 15 residues. Germline values: CDR1 MNHNY, CDR2 SVGAGI (reference sequence). V trimming: 5 bases; J trimming: 7 bases; junction bases outside the gene matches: 8. DNA of the CDR3: TGTGCCAGCAGTCACCGGGACAGGGGAAGAAATGAGCAGTTCTTC. It codes for CASSHRDRGRNEQFF.

This clonotype was found a few times. CDR3 sequence: CASSSGQGTQPQHF. DNA for the CDR3: TGTGCCAGCAGTTCAGGACAGGGGACTCAGCCCCAGCATTTT. The chain joins TRBV27 to TRBJ1-5; 9 bases agree with TRBD1. The CDR3 sequence is 14 residues long. Germline CDR1 is MNHEY and CDR2 is SMNVEV (reference sequence). After removal of 4 bases from V and 6 bases from J, the junction contained 4 bases not matched to a gene.

The chain joins TRBV20-1 to TRBJ2-7; 7 nucleotides agree with TRBD1. Trimming cost V 8 bases and J 2 bases; bases outside gene matches: 3. Germline V gene data show CDR1 as DFQATT and CDR2 as SNEGSKA (reference sequence). This CDR3 has 11 amino acids. The CDR3 sequence is CSSGTAYEQYF. The DNA for the CDR3 is TGCAGTTCGGGGACAGCCTACGAGCAGTACTTC.

The rearrangement links TRBV6-2 or TRBV6-3 to TRBJ2-3, with no clear D. Germline V lookup: CDR1 MNHEY, CDR2 SVGEGT. CDR3 size: 14 residues. The V end lost 4 bases, the J end lost 3 bases, and 11 bases lay between the germline ends. The CDR3 bases are TGTGCCAGCAGTTCCGTTTCGGTAACAGATACGCAGTATTTT. Its protein is CASSSVSVTDTQYF.

This chain connects TRBV29-1 to TRBJ2-1, with TRBD2 matching 9 bases. The CDR3 is 13 residues long. In germline, CDR1 is SQVTM, CDR2 ANQGSEA. V was clipped by 3 bases and J by 6 bases; unmatched bases: 3. CDR3: CSVDVAGVNEQFF. The CDR3 nucleotides are TGCAGCGTTGACGTAGCGGGAGTCAATGAGCAGTTCTTC.

This rearrangement joins TRBV20-1 to TRBJ2-3, with a possible D match to TRBD2 (6 bases). CDR1 and CDR2 from the germline V gene are DFQATT and SNEGSKA (reference sequence). V lost 1 base and J lost 3, with 14 bases in between. This CDR3 has 15 residues. CDR3 region: CSARGGAGGTDTQYF. The DNA for the CDR3 is TGCAGTGCTAGAGGAGGAGCGGGCGGGACAGATACGCAGTATTTT.

This clonotype has just a few counts. This chain joins TRBV7-2 and TRBJ2-1; D unclear. Per germline, CDR1 SGHTA and CDR2 FQGNSA. CDR3 length: 10 amino acids. V was shortened by 3 bases and J by 6 bases, with 0 bases between the two germline ends. The CDR3 DNA follows: TGTGCCAGCAGCTTCAATGAGCAGTTCTTC. Translated: CASSFNEQFF.

V and J are TRBV12-3 or TRBV12-4 and TRBJ2-2; 10 positions match TRBD1. Trimming cost V 4 bases and J 3 bases; bases outside gene matches: 2. The CDR3 runs 15 residues. CDR3 protein: CASSWGQGYTGELFF. CDR3 bases: TGTGCCAGCAGTTGGGGACAGGGGTACACCGGGGAGCTGTTTTTT.

The genes are TRBV11-2 and TRBJ2-7, with D tentatively TRBD1 or TRBD2 (5 bases each). Trimming stripped 3 bases from V and 2 bases from J, with 8 bases between. The CDR3 loop spans 13 amino acids. Per the germline V gene, CDR1 is SGHAT and CDR2 is FQNNGV. CDR3 residues: CASSFGTTYEQYF. The CDR3 DNA follows: TGTGCCAGCAGCTTTGGGACCACCTACGAGCAGTACTTC.

The J gene is TRBJ1-2, the V gene TRBV15; tentatively, D is TRBD1 (6 bases). Germline lookup yields CDR1 LNHNV and CDR2 YYDKDF (reference sequence). This CDR3 is 16 amino acids long. V shed 1 base and J shed 1 base, with 13 bases lying between them. DNA of the CDR3: TGTGCCACCAGCAGAGTGACAGGCCGAAATAACTATGGCTACACCTTC. Its protein product is CATSRVTGRNNYGYTF.

The V gene is TRBV7-2, the J gene TRBJ2-7, with 7 bases lining up with TRBD2. The CDR3 consists of 14 residues. Looked up from germline, CDR1 is SGHTA and CDR2 is FQGNSA. The V and J ends lost 5 bases and 2 bases, in that order; junction bases with no gene match: 6. CDR3 sequence: CASSLHAGAYEQYF. CDR3 DNA sequence: TGTGCCAGCAGCCTCCATGCGGGAGCCTACGAGCAGTACTTC.

This clonotype was seen a few times. V and J are TRBV29-1 and TRBJ2-1, with 8 bases matching TRBD2. With V trimmed by 2 bases and J by 9 bases, 9 bases remained unmatched. The CDR3 contains 14 residues. The germline V gene encodes CDR1 SQVTM and CDR2 ANQGSEA. The CDR3: CSVEKAREVGEQFF. The CDR3 nucleotides read TGCAGCGTTGAAAAGGCGCGGGAGGTGGGTGAGCAGTTCTTC.

The CDR3 is CASRIGTSGSGEQYF. DNA of the CDR3: TGTGCCAGCAGGATTGGGACTAGCGGGAGTGGCGAGCAGTACTTC. The V and J genes are TRBV12-3 or TRBV12-4 and TRBJ2-7; 14 nucleotides agree with TRBD2. Losses at the gene ends were 6 bases for V and 6 bases for J; bases not matched to a gene: 7. This CDR3 region has 15 residues.

This clonotype is a singleton in its sample. J is TRBJ1-2 and V is TRBV6-5, with D possibly TRBD1 on 6 matching bases. Trimming pared 2 bases from V and 3 bases from J, leaving 13 bases between. The V gene's germline CDR1 is MNHEY and CDR2 SVGAGI. The CDR3 length is 15 residues. CDR3 nucleotide sequence: TGTGCCAGCAGTTACCCCGCCAGGGGTTACTATGGCTACACCTTC. Translation: CASSYPARGYYGYTF.

In this sample, this clonotype turned up a few times. The J gene is TRBJ1-1, the V gene TRBV5-1, with TRBD1 as a possible D gene (5 bases). V lost 4 bases to trimming and J lost 0 bases, with 13 bases between them. In germline, CDR1 is SGHRS, CDR2 YFSETQ. The CDR3 loop spans 15 amino acids. CDR3 coding DNA: TGCGCCAGCAGCACCTCGACAGTCTTGAACACTGAAGCTTTCTTT. It translates to CASSTSTVLNTEAFF.

CDR3 DNA sequence: TGTGCCAGCAGCTTAGTTACGGGCGTGAACACTGAAGCTTTCTTT. As protein: CASSLVTGVNTEAFF. The gene calls are TRBV7-9 and TRBJ1-1; unclear D gene. Trimming shortened V by 1 base and J by 0 bases, and 9 bases separated the two germline ends. The length of the CDR3 is 15 residues. Looked up from germline, CDR1 is SEHNR and CDR2 is FQNEAQ (reference sequence).

This clonotype occurred a few times. This chain joins TRBV10-3 and TRBJ1-5; D might be TRBD1 (5 bases). The CDR3 runs 12 residues. The V end was cut by 6 bases, the J end by 5 bases, with 8 bases between. Germline values: CDR1 ENHRY, CDR2 SYGVKD. The CDR3 DNA sequence: TGTGCCATCAGCACAGGAGATCAGCCCCAGCATTTT. Its translation: CAISTGDQPQHF.

The CDR3 region is CASSVGGQGTYEQYF. The CDR3 DNA follows: TGTGCCAGCAGCGTAGGGGGACAGGGGACCTACGAGCAGTACTTC. The V call is TRBV9, the J call TRBJ2-7; 10 bases are shared with TRBD1. This CDR3 is built from 15 residues. The V gene's germline CDR1 is SGDLS and CDR2 YYNGEE. J was trimmed by 2 bases and V by 0 bases; bases with no gene match: 2.

This clonotype was seen more than once but under ten times. The chain's CDR3 is CSAGAGEIPGEQFF. CDR3 coding DNA: TGCAGTGCAGGGGCGGGAGAGATACCGGGTGAGCAGTTCTTC. This chain connects TRBV20-1 to TRBJ2-1; 7 positions agree with TRBD2. CDR3 length equals 14 residues. The trim removed 6 bases at V and 9 bases at J, leaving 14 bases unmatched. Germline CDR1 reads DFQATT; CDR2 reads SNEGSKA (reference sequence).

The chain employs TRBV15 and TRBJ2-7, with 10 bases aligning to TRBD1. The CDR3 is 16 residues long. Losses at the gene ends were 0 bases for V and 6 bases for J; bases not matched to a gene: 8. The germline CDR1 and CDR2 sequences are LNHNV and YYDKDF (reference sequence). The CDR3, as DNA: TGTGCCACCAGCAGAGATCTATCGACAGGGGGCGGCGAGCAGTACTTC. Encoded protein: CATSRDLSTGGGEQYF.

This clonotype came up a few times. The chain is built from TRBV21-1 and TRBJ1-5; the table's D gene call, TRBD1, was not cross checked with the DNA. TRBV21-1 is marked as a pseudogene. The CDR3 runs 19 residues. DNA for the CDR3: TGTGCCAGCAGCAAAGAGGGGACAGGGGTTTGGATGAGCAATCAGCCCCAGCATTTT. It specifies CASSKEGTGVWMSNQPQHF.

The chain carries TRBV6-2 or TRBV6-3 and TRBJ1-5; D unresolved. The CDR3 extends over 14 amino acids. Between the trimmed V and J ends, which lost 7 bases and 5 bases, there was a span of 15 bases. Germline CDR1 reads MNHEY; CDR2 reads SVGEGT. CDR3 region: CASTDGQAYQPQHF. As DNA, the CDR3 is TGTGCCAGCACAGACGGCCAAGCTTATCAGCCCCAGCATTTT.

As for this clonotype: Its ends do not fully match the called genes, so a read error is possible. V usage is TRBV28 and J usage is TRBJ1-2; weak D call: TRBD1 (5 bases). Germline CDR1 and CDR2: MDHEN and SYDVKM. The CDR3 extends over 13 amino acids. The CDR3 loop is CASSSGTIYGYNF. The CDR3 DNA reads TGTGCCAGCAGTTCCGGGACGATCTATGGCTACAACTTC.